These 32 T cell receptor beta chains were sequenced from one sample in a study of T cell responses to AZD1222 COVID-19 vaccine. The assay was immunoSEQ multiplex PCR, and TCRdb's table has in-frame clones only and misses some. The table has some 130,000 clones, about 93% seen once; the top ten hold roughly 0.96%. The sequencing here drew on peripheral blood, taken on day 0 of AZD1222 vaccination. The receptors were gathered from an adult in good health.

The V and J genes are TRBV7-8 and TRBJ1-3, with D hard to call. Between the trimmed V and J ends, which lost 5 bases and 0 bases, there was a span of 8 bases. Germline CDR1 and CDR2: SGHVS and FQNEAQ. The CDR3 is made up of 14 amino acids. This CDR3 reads CASSLTFSGNTIYF. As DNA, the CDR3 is TGTGCCAGCAGCCTGACATTCTCTGGAAACACCATATATTTT.

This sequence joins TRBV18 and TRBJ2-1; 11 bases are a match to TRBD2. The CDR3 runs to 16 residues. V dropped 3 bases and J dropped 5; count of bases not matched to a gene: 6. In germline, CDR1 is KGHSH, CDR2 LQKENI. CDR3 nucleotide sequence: TGTGCCAGCTCACCCCCGGGGGGACTAGCGGACAATGAGCAGTTCTTC. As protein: CASSPPGGLADNEQFF.

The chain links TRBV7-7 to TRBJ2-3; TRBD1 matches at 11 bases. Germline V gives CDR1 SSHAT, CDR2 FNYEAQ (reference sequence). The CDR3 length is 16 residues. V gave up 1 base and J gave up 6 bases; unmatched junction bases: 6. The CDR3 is CASSLGTGGSGDTQYF. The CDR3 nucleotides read TGTGCCAGCAGCTTAGGGACAGGGGGCAGTGGGGATACGCAGTATTTT.

CDR3 sequence: CASSINLVNTEAFF. CDR3 DNA: TGTGCCAGTAGTATAAATTTGGTAAACACTGAAGCTTTCTTT. The chain combines TRBV19 with TRBJ1-1; no definite D call. The CDR3 contains 14 residues. CDR1 and CDR2 from the germline V gene are LNHDA and SQIVND (reference sequence). The germline V and J ends were trimmed by 2 bases and 2 bases, with 9 bases remaining between them. Variable domain in full (rest from reference TRBV19 and TRBJ1-1): DGGITQSPKYLFRKEGQNVTLSCEQNLNHDAMYWYRQDPGQGLRLIYYSQIVNDFQKGDIAEGYSVSREKKESFPLTVTSAQKNPTAFYLCASSINLVNTEAFFGQGTRLTVV.

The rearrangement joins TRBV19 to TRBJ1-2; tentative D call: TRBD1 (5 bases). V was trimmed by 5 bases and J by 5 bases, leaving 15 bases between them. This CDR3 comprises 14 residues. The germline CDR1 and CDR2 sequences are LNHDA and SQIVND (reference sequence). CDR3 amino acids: CASSLSGLSYGYTF. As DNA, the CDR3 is TGTGCCAGTAGTCTATCGGGACTCAGTTATGGCTACACCTTC.

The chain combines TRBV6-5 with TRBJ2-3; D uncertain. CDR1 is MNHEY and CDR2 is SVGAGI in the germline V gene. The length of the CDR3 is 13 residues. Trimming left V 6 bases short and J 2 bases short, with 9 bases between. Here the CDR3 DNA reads TGTGCCAGCAGGGTCGGATACACAGATACGCAGTATTTT. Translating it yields CASRVGYTDTQYF.

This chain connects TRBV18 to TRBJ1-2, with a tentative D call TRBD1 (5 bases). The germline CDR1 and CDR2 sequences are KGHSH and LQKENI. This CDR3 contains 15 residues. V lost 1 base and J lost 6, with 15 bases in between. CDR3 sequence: CASSPQVGRADGYTF. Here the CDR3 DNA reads TGTGCCAGCTCACCACAAGTTGGCAGGGCGGATGGCTACACCTTC.

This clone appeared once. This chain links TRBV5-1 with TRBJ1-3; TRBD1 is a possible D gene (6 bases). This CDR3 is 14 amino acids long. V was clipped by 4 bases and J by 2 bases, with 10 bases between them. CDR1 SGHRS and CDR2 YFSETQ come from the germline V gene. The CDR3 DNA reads TGCGCCAGCAGCCCCGCAGGGGCTGGAAACACCATATATTTT. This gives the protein CASSPAGAGNTIYF.

The CDR3 reads CASSLTGTGGYNEQFF. The CDR3 nucleotides read TGTGCCAGCAGTCTTACTGGGACAGGGGGCTACAATGAGCAGTTCTTC. The chain joins TRBV27 to TRBJ2-1, with 11 nucleotides matching TRBD1. With V trimmed by 5 bases and J by 3 bases, 6 bases remained unmatched. Germline V gives CDR1 MNHEY, CDR2 SMNVEV (reference sequence). CDR3 length: 16 amino acids.

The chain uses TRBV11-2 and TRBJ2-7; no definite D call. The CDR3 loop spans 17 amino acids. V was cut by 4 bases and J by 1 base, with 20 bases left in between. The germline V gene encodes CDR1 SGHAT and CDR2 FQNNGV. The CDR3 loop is CASSSPSGWGRSYEQYF. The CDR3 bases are TGTGCCAGCAGCTCCCCGAGTGGGTGGGGAAGATCCTACGAGCAGTACTTC.

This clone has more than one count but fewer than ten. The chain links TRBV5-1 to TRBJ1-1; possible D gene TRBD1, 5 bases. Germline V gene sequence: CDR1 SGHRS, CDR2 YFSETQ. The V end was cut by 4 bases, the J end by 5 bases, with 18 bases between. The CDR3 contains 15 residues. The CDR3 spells CASSGQGGRGTEAFF. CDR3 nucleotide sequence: TGCGCCAGCAGCGGTCAGGGCGGACGCGGGACTGAAGCTTTCTTT.

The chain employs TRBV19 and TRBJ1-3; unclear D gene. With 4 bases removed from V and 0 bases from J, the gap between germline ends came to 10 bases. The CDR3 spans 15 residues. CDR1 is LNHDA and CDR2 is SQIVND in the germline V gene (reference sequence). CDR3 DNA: TGTGCCAGTAGTAAAGGATTCCACTCTGGAAACACCATATATTTT. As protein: CASSKGFHSGNTIYF.

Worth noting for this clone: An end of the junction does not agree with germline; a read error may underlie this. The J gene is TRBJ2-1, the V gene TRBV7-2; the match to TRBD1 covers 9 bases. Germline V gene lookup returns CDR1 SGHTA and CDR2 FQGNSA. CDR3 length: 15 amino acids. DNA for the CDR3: TGTGCCGGCAGCTTAACAGGGGGCGCCTACAATGAGCAGTTCTTC. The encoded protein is CAGSLTGGAYNEQFF.

This CDR3 reads CALGPGTDEQYF. DNA of the CDR3: TGTGCCTTGGGACCGGGAACCGACGAGCAGTACTTC. This chain connects TRBV10-3 to TRBJ2-7; TRBD1 or TRBD2 may be the D gene (5 bases each). The V gene's germline CDR1 is ENHRY and CDR2 SYGVKD. V gave up 11 bases and J gave up 5 bases, with 16 bases separating them. The CDR3 loop spans 12 amino acids.

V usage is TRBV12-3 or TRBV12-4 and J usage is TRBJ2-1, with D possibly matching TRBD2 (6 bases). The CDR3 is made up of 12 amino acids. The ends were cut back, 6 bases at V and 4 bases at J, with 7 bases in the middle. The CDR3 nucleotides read TGTGCCAGCAGCGGGGGTTACAATGAGCAGTTCTTC. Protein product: CASSGGYNEQFF.

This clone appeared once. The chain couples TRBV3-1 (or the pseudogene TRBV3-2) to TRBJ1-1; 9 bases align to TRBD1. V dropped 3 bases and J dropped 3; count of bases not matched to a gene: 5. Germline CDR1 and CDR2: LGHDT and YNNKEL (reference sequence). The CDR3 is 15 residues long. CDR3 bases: TGTGCCAGCAGCCATCCGGGACAGGGATACACTGAAGCTTTCTTT. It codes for CASSHPGQGYTEAFF.

Here the CDR3 reads CASSLLSKGRKDTEAFF. The DNA for the CDR3 is TGTGCCAGCAGTTTATTATCCAAGGGTAGAAAGGACACTGAAGCTTTCTTT. The chain couples TRBV27 to TRBJ1-1; D call uncertain. Trimming removed 1 base at V and 3 bases at J, with 18 bases between. CDR3 length: 17 residues. Germline V gene data show CDR1 as MNHEY and CDR2 as SMNVEV (reference sequence).

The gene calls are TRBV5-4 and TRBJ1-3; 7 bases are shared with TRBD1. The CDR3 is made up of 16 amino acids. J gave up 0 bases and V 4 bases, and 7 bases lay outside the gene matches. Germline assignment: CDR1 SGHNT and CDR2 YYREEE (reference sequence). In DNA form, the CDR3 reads TGTGCCAGCAGCACTGGACAGGCGAACTCTGGAAACACCATATATTTT. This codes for CASSTGQANSGNTIYF.

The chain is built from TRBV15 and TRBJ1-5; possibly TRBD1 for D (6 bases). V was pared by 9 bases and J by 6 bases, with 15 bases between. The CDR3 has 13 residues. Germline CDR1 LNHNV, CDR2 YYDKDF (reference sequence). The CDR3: CATTGTFGQPQHF. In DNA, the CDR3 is TGTGCCACTACCGGGACATTCGGTCAGCCCCAGCATTTT.

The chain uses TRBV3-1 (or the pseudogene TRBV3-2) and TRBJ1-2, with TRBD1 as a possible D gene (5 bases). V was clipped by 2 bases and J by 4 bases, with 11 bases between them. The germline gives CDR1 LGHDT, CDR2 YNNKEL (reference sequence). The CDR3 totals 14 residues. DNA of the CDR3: TGTGCCAGCAGCCAACCAGGGATCGCCTATGGCTACACCTTC. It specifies CASSQPGIAYGYTF.

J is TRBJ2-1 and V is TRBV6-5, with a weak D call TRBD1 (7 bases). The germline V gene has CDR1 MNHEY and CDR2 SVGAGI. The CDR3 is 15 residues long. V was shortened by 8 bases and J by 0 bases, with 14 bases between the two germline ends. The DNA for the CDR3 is TGTGCCAGCCATCCAGGGGGACTCTCCTACAATGAGCAGTTCTTC. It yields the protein CASHPGGLSYNEQFF.

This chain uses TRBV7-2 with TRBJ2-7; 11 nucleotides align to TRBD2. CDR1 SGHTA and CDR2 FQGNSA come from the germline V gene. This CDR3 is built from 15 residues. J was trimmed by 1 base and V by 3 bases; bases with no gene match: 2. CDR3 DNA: TGTGCCAGCAGCTTGACTAGCGGGGAGTCCTACGAGCAGTACTTC. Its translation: CASSLTSGESYEQYF.

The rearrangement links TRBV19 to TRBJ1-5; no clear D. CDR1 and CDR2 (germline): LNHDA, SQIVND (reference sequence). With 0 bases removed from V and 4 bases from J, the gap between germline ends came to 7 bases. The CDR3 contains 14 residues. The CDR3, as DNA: TGTGCCAGTAGTATAGATCGAGGTAATCAGCCCCAGCATTTT. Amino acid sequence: CASSIDRGNQPQHF.

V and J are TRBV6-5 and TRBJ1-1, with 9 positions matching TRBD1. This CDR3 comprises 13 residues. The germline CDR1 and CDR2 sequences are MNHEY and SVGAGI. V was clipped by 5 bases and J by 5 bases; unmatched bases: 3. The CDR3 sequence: CASSMGQGTEAFF. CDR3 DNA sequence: TGTGCCAGCAGTATGGGACAGGGAACTGAAGCTTTCTTT.

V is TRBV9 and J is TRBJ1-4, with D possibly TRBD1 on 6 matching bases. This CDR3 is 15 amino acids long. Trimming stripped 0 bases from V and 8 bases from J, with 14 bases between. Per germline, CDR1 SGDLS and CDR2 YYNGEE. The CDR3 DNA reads TGTGCCAGCAGCGTAGCTGGGGGGCATCTCGAAAAACTGTTTTTT. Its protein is CASSVAGGHLEKLFF.

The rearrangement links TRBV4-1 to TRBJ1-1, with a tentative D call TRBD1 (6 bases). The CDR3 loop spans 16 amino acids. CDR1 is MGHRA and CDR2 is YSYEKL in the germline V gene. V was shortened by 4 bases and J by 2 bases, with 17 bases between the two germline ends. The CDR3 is CASSPLGAVYNTEAFF. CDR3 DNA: TGCGCCAGCAGCCCGCTGGGGGCAGTTTACAACACTGAAGCTTTCTTT.

The CDR3 here is CAWSPGVNTEAFF. DNA for the CDR3: TGTGCCTGGAGTCCCGGGGTTAACACTGAAGCTTTCTTT. The rearrangement uses TRBV30 and TRBJ1-1, with no clear D. The V gene's germline CDR1 is GTSNPN and CDR2 SVGIG (reference sequence). The CDR3 consists of 13 residues. The V gene lost 2 bases and the J gene lost 2 bases, with 9 bases spanning the gap.

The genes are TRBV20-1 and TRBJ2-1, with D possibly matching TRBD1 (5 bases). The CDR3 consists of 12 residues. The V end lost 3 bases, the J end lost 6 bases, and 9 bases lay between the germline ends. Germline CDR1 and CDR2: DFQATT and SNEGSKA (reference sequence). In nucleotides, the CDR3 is TGCAGTGCTAGTGGGGCAGGCAATGAGCAGTTCTTC. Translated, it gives CSASGAGNEQFF.

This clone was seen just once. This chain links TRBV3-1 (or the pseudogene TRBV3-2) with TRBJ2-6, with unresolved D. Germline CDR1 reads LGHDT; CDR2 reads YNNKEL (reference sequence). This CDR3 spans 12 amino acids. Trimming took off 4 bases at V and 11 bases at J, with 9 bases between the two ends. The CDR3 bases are TGTGCCAGCAGCCCGGGTAGGCACGTCCTGACTTTC. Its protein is CASSPGRHVLTF.

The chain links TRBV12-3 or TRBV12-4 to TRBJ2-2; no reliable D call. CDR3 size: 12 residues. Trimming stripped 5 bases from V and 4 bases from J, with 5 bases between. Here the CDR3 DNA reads TGTGCCAGCAGTCCCGGCACCGGGGAGCTGTTTTTT. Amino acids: CASSPGTGELFF.

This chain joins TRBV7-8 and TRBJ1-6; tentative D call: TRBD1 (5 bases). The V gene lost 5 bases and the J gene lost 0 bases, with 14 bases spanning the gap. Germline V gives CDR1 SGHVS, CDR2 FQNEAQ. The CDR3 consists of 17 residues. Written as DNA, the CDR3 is TGTGCCAGCAGCGTAACCCGGGGGAGCTCCTATAATTCACCCCTCCACTTT. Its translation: CASSVTRGSSYNSPLHF.

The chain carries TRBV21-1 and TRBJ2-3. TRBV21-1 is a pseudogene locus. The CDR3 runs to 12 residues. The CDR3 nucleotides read TGTGCCAGCCGGGGACGGTCCAATACGCAGTATTTT. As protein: CASRGRSNTQYF.